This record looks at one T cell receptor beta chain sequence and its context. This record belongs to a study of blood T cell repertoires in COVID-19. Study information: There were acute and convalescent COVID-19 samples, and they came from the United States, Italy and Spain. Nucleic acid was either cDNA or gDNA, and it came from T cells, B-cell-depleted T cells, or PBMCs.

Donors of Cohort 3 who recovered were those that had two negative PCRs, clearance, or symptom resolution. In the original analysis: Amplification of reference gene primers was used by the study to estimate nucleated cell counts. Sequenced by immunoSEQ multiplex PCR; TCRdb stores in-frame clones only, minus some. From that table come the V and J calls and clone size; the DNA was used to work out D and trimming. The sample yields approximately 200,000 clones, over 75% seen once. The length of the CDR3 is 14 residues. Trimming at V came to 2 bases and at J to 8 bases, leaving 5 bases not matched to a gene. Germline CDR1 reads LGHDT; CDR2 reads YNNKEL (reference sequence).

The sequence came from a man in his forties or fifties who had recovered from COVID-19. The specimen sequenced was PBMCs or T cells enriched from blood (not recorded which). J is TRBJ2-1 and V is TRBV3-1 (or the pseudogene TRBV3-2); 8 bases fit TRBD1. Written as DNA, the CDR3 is TGTGCCAGCAGCCAAACACAGGGGGTATATGAGCAGTTCTTC. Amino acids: CASSQTQGVYEQFF.